Listed here is a single T cell receptor (beta chain). The record originates from a study of blood T cell repertoires in COVID-19. Study background: T cells, B-cell-depleted T cells, or PBMCs provided the cDNA or gDNA that served as material.

In the original processing: Counts of nucleated cells, estimated from reference gene primer amplification, were obtained. Sequenced by immunoSEQ multiplex PCR; TCRdb stores in-frame clones only, minus some. V and J calls and clone size come straight from that table; D and trimming were deduced from the DNA. The data contain about 180,000 clones, 70% to 90% of them seen just once; the ten biggest clones take up roughly 3%. The CDR3 is 15 amino acids. Germline trimming cut 1 base from V and 7 bases from J; bases unmatched to any gene: 5. CDR1 MGHRA and CDR2 YSYEKL come from the germline V gene. This clonotype was obtained from a man in his 60s with acute or convalescent COVID-19. The sequencing input was peripheral blood. The V gene is TRBV4-1, the J gene TRBJ1-5, with 9 bases matching TRBD1. The DNA of the CDR3 is TGCGCCAGCAGCCAAGGGGACAGGGTAGACCAGCCCCAGCATTTT. It yields the protein CASSQGDRVDQPQHF.